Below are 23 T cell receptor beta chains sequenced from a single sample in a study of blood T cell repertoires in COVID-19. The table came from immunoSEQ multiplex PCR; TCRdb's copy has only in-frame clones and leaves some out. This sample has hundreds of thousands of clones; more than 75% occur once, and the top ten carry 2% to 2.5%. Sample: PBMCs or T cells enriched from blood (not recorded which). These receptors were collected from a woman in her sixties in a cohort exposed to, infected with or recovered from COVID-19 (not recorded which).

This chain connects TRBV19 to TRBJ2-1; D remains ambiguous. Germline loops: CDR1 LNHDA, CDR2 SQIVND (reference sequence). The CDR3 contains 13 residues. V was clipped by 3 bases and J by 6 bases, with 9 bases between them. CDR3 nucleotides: TGTGCCAGTAGTATCGCTAGAGCCAATGAGCAGTTCTTC. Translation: CASSIARANEQFF.

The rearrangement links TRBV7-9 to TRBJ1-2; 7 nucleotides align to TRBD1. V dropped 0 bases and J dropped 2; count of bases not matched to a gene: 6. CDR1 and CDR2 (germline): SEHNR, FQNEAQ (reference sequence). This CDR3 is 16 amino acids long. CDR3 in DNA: TGTGCCAGCAGCTTAGCGGTGGGGACAGCAAACTATGGCTACACCTTC. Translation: CASSLAVGTANYGYTF.

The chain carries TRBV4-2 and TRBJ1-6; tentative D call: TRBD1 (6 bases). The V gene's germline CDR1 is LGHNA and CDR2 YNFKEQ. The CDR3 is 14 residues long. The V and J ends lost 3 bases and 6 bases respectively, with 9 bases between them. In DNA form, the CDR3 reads TGTGCCAGCAGCCAGGACAGTACTAATTCACCCCTCCACTTT. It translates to CASSQDSTNSPLHF.

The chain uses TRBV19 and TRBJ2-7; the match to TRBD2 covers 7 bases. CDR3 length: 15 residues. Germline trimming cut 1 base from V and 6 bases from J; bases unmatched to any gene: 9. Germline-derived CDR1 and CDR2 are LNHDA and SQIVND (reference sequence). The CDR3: CASSIAGGSGVEQYF. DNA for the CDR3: TGTGCCAGTAGTATAGCGGGCGGGAGCGGCGTCGAGCAGTACTTC.

In DNA form, the CDR3 reads TGTGCCAGCAGCCCAGAGGGCGGCTACGAGCAGTACTTC. Protein product: CASSPEGGYEQYF. This chain joins TRBV11-1 and TRBJ2-7; weak D call: TRBD2 (5 bases). V was trimmed by 5 bases and J by 3 bases, leaving 11 bases between them. The CDR3 consists of 13 residues. Germline V CDR1 and CDR2: SGHAT, FQDESV (reference sequence).

The CDR3 coding sequence is TGTGCCACCAGTGATTCGCGAAGGGCGGGGGAGACCCAGTACTTC. Residues: CATSDSRRAGETQYF. The V call is TRBV24-1, the J call TRBJ2-5, with D maybe TRBD2 (6 bases). The CDR3 totals 15 residues. CDR1 KGHDR and CDR2 SFDVKD come from the germline V gene. V was cut by 2 bases and J by 5 bases, with 14 bases left in between.

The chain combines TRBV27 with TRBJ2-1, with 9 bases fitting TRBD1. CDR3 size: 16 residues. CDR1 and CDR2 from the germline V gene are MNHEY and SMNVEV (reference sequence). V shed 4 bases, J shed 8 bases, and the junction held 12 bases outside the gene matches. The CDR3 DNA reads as TGTGCCAGCAGTTCTGCCGGGACAGGGAATTCATATGAGCAGTTCTTC. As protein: CASSSAGTGNSYEQFF.

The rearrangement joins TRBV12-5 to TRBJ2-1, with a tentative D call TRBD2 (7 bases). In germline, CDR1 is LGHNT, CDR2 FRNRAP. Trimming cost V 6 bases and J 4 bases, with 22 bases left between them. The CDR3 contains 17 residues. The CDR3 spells CASGPRGASGLYNEQFF. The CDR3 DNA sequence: TGTGCTAGTGGCCCCCGGGGGGCTAGCGGACTATACAATGAGCAGTTCTTC. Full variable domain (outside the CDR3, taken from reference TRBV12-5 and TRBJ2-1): DARVTQTPRHKVTEMGQEVTMRCQPILGHNTVFWYRQTMMQGLELLAYFRNRAPLDDSGMPKDRFSAEMPDATLATLKIQPSEPRDSAVYFCASGPRGASGLYNEQFFGPGTRLTVL.

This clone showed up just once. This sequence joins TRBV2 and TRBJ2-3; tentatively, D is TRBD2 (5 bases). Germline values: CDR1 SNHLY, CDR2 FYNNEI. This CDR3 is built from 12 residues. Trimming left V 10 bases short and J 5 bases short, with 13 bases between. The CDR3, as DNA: TGTGCCACCTGGGAGAGGGTAGATACGCAGTATTTT. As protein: CATWERVDTQYF.

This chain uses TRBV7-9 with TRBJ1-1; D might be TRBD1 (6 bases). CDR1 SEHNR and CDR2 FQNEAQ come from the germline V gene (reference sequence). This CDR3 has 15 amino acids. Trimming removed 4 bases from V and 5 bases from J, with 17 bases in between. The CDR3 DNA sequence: TGTGCCAGCAGCTCGCAACAGGGAGAGGGGACTGAAGCTTTCTTT. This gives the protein CASSSQQGEGTEAFF.

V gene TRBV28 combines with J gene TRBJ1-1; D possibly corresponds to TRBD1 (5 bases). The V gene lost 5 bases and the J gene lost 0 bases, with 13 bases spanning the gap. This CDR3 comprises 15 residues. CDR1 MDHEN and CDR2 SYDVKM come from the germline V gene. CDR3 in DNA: TGTGCCAGCAGTGATTCGGGACTTATGAACACTGAAGCTTTCTTT. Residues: CASSDSGLMNTEAFF. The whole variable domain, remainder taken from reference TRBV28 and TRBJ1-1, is DVKVTQSSRYLVKRTGEKVFLECVQDMDHENMFWYRQDPGLGLRLIYFSYDVKMKEKGDIPEGYSVSREKKERFSLILESASTNQTSMYLCASSDSGLMNTEAFFGQGTRLTVV.

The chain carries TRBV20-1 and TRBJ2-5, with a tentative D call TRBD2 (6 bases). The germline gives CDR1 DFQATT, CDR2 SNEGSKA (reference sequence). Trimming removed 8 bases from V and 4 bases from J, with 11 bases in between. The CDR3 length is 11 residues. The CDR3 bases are TGCAGTTCGGGAGTCTCAGAGACCCAGTACTTC. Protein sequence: CSSGVSETQYF.

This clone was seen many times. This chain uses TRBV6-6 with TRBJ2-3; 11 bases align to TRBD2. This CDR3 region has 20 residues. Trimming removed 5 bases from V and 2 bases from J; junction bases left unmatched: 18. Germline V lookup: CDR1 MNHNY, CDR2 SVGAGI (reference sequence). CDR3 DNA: TGTGCCAGCAGTCCGTTACCACTTACGGGACTAGCGGCGGACACAGATACGCAGTATTTT. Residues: CASSPLPLTGLAADTDTQYF.

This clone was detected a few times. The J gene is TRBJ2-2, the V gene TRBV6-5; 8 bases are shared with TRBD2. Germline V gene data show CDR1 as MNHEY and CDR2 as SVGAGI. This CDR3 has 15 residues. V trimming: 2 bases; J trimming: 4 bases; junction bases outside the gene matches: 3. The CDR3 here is CASSYRAGGTGELFF. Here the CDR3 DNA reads TGTGCCAGCAGTTACAGGGCGGGGGGCACCGGGGAGCTGTTTTTT.

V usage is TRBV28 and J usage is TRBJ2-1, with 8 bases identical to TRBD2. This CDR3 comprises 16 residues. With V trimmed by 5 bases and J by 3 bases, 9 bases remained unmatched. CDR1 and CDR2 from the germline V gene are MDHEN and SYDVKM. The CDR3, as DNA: TGTGCCAGCAGTCCCCCTCCAGCGGGAGTCTACAATGAGCAGTTCTTC. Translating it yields CASSPPPAGVYNEQFF.

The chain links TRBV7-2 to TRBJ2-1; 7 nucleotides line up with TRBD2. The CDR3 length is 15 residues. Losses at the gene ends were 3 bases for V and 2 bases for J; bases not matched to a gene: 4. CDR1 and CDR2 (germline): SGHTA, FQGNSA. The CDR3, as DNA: TGTGCCAGCAGCTTCATAGCGGGCGCCTACAATGAGCAGTTCTTC. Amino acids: CASSFIAGAYNEQFF.

The CDR3 DNA sequence: TGCAGCGTTGAAGGAACTAGCGAATACGAGCAGTACTTC. Its protein is CSVEGTSEYEQYF. The chain links TRBV29-1 to TRBJ2-7; 7 bases align to TRBD2. V shed 1 base and J 4 bases; nucleotides not matched to a gene: 4. The germline V gene encodes CDR1 SQVTM and CDR2 ANQGSEA. The CDR3 is 13 amino acids.

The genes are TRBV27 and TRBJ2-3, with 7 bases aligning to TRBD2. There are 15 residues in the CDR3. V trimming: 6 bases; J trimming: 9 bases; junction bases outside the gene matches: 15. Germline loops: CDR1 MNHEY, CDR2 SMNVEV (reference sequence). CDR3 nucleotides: TGTGCCAGCAGACTTAAGCGGGATCCATTGTTCACGCAGTATTTT. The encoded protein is CASRLKRDPLFTQYF.

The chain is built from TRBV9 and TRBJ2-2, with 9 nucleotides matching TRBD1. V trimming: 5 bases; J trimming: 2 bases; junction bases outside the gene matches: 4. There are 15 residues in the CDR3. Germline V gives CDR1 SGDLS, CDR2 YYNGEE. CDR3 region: CASSPTGGNTGELFF. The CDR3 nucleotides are TGTGCCAGCAGTCCCACAGGGGGCAACACCGGGGAGCTGTTTTTT.

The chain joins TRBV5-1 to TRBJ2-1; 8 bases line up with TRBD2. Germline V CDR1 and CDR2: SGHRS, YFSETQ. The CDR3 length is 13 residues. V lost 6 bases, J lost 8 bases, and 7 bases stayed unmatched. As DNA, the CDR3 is TGCGCCAGCAACCGGGAGGGCTTGGATGAGCAGTTCTTC. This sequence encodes CASNREGLDEQFF.

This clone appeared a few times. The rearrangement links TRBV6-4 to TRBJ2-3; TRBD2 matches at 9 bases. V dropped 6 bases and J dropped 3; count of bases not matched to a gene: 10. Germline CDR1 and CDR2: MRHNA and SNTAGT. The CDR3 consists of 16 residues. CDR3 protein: CASSRAGTSKTDTQYF. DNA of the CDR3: TGTGCCAGCAGCCGCGCCGGGACTAGCAAGACAGATACGCAGTATTTT.

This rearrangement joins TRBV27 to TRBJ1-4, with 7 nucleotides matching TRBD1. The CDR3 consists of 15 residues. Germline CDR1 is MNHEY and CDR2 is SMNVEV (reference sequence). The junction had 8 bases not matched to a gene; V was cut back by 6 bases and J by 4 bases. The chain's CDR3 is CASRLQGVGNEKLFF. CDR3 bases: TGTGCCAGCAGACTCCAGGGGGTGGGTAATGAAAAACTGTTTTTT.

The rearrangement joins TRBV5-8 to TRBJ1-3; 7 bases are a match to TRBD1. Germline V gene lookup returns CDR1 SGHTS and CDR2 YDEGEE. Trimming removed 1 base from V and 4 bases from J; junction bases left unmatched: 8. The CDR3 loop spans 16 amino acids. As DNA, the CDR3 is TGTGCCAGCAGCTTGTTGACAGGGTCGAGGGGAAACACCATATATTTT. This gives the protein CASSLLTGSRGNTIYF. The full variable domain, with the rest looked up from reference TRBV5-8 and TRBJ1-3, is EAGVTQSPTHLIKTRGQQATLRCSPISGHTSVYWYQQALGLGLQFLLWYDEGEERNRGNFPPRFSGRQFPNYSSELNVNALELEDSALYLCASSLLTGSRGNTIYFGEGSWLTVV.